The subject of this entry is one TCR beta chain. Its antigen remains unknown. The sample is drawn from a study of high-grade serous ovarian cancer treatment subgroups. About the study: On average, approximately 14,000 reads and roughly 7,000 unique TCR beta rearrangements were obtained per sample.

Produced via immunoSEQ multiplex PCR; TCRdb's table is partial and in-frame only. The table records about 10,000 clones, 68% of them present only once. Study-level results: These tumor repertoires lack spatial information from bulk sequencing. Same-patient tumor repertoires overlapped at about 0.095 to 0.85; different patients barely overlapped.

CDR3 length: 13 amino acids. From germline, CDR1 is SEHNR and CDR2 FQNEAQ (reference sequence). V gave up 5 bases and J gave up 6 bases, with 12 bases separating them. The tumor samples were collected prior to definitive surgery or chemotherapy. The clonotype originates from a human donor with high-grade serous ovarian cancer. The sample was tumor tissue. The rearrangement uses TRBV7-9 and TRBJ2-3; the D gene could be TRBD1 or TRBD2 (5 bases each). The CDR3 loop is CASSTRWGDTQYF. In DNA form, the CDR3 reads TGTGCCAGCAGCACCAGATGGGGGGATACGCAGTATTTT.